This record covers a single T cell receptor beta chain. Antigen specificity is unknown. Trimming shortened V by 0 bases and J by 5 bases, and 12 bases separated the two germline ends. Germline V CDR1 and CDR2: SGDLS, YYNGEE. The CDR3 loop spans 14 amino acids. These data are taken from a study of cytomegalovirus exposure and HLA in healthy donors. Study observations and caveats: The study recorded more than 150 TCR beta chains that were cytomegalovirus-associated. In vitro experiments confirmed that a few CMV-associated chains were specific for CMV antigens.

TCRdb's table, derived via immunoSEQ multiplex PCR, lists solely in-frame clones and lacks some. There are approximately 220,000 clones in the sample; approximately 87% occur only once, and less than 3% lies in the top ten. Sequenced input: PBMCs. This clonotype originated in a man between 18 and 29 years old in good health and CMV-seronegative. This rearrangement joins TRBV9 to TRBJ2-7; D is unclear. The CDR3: CASSVGPPSDEQYF. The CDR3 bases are TGTGCCAGCAGCGTAGGCCCCCCCTCGGACGAGCAGTACTTC.